The T cell receptor beta chain described here comes from a study of Graves' ophthalmopathy and Graves' hyperthyroidism. Overall study context: Peripheral blood sampling preceded any treatment and occurred at initial diagnosis. General observations from the study: Detection in blood was also observed for most expanded thyroid clonotypes above 0.001 frequency.

Transcripts of RNA were the source for amplifying TCR beta CDR3 regions. RT-PCR was first run with HTBI primers, then multiplex PCR in a second round. Each CDR3 protein is one row after TCRdb ran MiXCR on the multiplex PCR reads. The table has 200,000 to 250,000 distinct CDR3 sequences, 20% to 25% seen once; the top ten hold roughly 39%. Germline lookup yields CDR1 LNHNV and CDR2 YYDKDF (reference sequence). The CDR3 sequence is 13 residues long. V lost 0 bases to trimming and J lost 4 bases, with 6 bases between them. Thyroid ultrasound, orbital computed tomography, TRAb, serum thyroxine and clinical symptoms formed the basis of diagnosis. This clonotype was recorded many times. Its antigen is undetermined.

The TCR comes from a woman aged 45-59 years with Graves' ophthalmopathy. The rearrangement joins TRBV15 to TRBJ1-1, with no clear D. The sample comprised peripheral blood. The chain's CDR3 is CATSRDPSTEAFF. The CDR3 nucleotides are TGTGCCACCAGCAGAGACCCCTCCACTGAAGCTTTCTTT.